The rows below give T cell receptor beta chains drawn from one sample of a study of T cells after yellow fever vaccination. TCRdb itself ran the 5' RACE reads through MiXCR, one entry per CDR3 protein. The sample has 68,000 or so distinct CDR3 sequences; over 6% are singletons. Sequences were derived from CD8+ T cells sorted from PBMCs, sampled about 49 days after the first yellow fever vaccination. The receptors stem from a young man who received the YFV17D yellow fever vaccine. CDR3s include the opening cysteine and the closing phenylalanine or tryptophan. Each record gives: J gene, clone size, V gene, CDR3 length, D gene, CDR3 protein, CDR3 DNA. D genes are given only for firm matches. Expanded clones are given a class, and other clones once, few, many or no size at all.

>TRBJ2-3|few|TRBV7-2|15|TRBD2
CASSSTSGGPDTQYF
TGTGCCAGCAGCTCGACTAGCGGGGGACCGGATACGCAGTATTTT
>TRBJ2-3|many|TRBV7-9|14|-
CASSPEPGLDTQYF
TGTGCCAGCAGCCCAGAACCAGGGTTAGATACGCAGTATTTT
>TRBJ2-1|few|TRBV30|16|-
CAWSVRRASSYNEQFF
TGTGCCTGGAGTGTAAGACGGGCGAGCTCCTACAATGAGCAGTTCTTC
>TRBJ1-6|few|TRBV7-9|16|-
CASSLFVGGNNSPLHF
TGTGCCAGCAGCTTATTTGTAGGGGGGAATAATTCACCCCTCCACTTT
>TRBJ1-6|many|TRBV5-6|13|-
CASSLDRLSPLHF
TGTGCCAGCAGCTTGGACCGGCTTTCGCCCCTCCACTTT
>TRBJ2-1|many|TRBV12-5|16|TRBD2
CASGGGPGTSFDEQFF
TGTGCTAGTGGTGGGGGGCCGGGGACTAGCTTCGATGAGCAGTTCTTC
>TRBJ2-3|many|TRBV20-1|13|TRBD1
CSARETGSDTQYF
TGCAGTGCTAGAGAGACAGGGTCAGATACGCAGTATTTT
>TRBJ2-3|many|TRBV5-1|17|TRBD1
CASSLFSRDSGRDTQYF
TGCGCCAGCAGCTTGTTTTCCCGGGACAGCGGACGAGATACGCAGTATTTT
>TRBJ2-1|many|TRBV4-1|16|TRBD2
CASSQHTSGAYNEQFF
TGCGCCAGCAGCCAACACACTAGCGGGGCCTACAATGAGCAGTTCTTC
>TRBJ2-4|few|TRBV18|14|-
CASSPVDRPDIQYF
TGTGCCAGCTCACCCGTGGACCGCCCGGACATTCAGTACTTC
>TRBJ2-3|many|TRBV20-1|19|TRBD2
CSARGRTPLAGRVADTQYF
TGCAGTGCTAGAGGCCGTACCCCTTTAGCGGGGCGAGTCGCCGATACGCAGTATTTT
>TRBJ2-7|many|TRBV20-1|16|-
CSARDDLEGKGYEQYF
TGCAGTGCTAGAGATGATTTGGAAGGGAAGGGCTACGAGCAGTACTTC
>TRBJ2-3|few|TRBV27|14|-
CASSSDSITDTQYF
TGTGCCAGCAGTTCCGATTCGATCACAGATACGCAGTATTTT
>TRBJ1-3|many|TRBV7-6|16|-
CASSYRVEGHGNTIYF
TGTGCCAGCAGCTACCGAGTCGAAGGCCATGGAAACACCATATATTTT
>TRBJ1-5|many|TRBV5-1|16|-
CASSLSGLGSNQPQHF
TGCGCCAGCAGCTTGTCGGGGCTGGGAAGCAATCAGCCCCAGCATTTT
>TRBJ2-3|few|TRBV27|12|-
CASSYSADTQYF
TGTGCCAGCAGTTATAGTGCAGATACGCAGTATTTT
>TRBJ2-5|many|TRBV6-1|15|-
CASSSAGGNQETQYF
TGTGCCAGCAGTAGTGCAGGCGGGAACCAAGAGACCCAGTACTTC
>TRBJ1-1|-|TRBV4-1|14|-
CASSQTGPNTEAFF
TGCGCCAGCAGCCAAACAGGGCCGAACACTGAAGCTTTCTTT
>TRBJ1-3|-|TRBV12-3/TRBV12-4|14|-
CAIPEESSGNTIYF
TGTGCCATTCCAGAGGAGAGCTCTGGAAACACCATATATTTT
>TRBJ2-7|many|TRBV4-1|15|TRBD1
CASSQTTGSAYEQYF
TGCGCCAGCAGCCAAACGACAGGGAGCGCCTACGAGCAGTACTTC
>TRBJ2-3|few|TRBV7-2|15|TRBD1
CASSFLGGATDTQYF
TGTGCCAGCAGCTTTCTAGGGGGCGCCACAGATACGCAGTATTTT
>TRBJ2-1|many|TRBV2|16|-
CASSENGAVSYNEQFF
TGTGCCAGCAGTGAAAATGGCGCGGTTTCCTACAATGAGCAGTTCTTC
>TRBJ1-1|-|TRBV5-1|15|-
CASSLATGFGTEAFF
TGCGCCAGCAGCTTGGCCACAGGGTTTGGCACTGAAGCTTTCTTT
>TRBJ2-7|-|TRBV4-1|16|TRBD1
CASSQGPRDRPYEQYF
TGCGCCAGCAGCCAAGGCCCCCGGGACAGGCCCTACGAGCAGTACTTC
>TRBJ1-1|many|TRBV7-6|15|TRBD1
CASSLAGQGAGEAFF
TGTGCCAGCAGCTTAGCGGGGCAGGGGGCAGGTGAAGCTTTCTTT
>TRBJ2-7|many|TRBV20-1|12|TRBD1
CSAPDRDLEQYF
TGCAGTGCCCCCGACAGGGACCTCGAGCAGTACTTC
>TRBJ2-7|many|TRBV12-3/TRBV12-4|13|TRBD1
CASSGDRSYEQYF
TGTGCCAGCAGTGGGGACAGGTCTTACGAGCAGTACTTC
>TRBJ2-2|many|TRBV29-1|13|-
CSVGFSNTGELFF
TGCAGCGTTGGATTCTCGAACACCGGGGAGCTGTTTTTT